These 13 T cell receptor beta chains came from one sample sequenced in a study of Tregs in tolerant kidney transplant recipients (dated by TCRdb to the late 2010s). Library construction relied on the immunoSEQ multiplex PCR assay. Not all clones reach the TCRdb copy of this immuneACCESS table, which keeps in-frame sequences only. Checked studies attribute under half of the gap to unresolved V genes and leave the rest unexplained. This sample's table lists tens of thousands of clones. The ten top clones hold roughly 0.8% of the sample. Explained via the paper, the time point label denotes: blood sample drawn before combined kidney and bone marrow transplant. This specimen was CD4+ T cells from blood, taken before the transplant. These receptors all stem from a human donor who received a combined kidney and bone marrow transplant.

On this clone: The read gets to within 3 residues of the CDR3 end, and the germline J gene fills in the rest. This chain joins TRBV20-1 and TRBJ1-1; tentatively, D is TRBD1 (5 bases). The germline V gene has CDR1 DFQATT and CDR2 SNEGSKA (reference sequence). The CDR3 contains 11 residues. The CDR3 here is CSARDAGWAFF. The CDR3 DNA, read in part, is TGCAGTGCTAGAGATGCAGGGTGG.

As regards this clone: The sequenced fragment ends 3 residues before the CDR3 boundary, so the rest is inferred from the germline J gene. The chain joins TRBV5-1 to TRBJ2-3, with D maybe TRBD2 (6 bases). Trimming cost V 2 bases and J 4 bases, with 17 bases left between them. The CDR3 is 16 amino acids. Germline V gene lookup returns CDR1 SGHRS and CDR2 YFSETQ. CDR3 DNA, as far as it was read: TGCGCCAGCAGCTTTGTCGGGGCATGGGGGGCAGATACG. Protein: CASSFVGAWGADT. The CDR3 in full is CASSFVGAWGADTQYF.

The CDR3 protein is CASSQLSAGVNTEAFF. CDR3 bases read: TGCGCCAGCAGTCAACTTTCGGCGGGGGTGAACACTGAA. The V call is TRBV23-1, the J call TRBJ1-1, with D perhaps matching TRBD1 (5 bases). The CDR3 end lies 3 residues beyond the end of the read and is filled in from the germline J gene. Being an ORF, TRBV23-1 has a function that is uncertain. This CDR3 has 16 residues. V was clipped by 2 bases and J by 0 bases, with 13 bases between them.

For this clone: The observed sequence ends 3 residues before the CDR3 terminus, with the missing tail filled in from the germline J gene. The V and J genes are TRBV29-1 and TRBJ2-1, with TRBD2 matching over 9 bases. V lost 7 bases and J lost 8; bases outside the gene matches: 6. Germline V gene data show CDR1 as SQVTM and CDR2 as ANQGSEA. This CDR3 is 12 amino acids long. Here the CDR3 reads CSARVAGDEQFF. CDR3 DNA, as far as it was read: TGCAGCGCGAGGGTAGCGGGGGATGAG.

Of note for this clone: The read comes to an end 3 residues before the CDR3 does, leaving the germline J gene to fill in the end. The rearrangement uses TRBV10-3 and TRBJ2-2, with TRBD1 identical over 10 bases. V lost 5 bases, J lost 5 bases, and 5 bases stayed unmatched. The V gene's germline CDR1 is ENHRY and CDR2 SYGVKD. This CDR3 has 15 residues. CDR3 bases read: TGTGCCATCAGTACCGACAGGGGGCCAACCGGGGAG. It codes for CAISTDRGPTGE. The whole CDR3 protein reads CAISTDRGPTGELFF.

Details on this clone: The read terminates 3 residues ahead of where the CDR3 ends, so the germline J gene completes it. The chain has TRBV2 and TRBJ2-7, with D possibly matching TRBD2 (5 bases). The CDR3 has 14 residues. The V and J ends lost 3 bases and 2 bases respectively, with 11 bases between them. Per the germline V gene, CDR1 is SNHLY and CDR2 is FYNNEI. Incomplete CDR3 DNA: TGTGCCAGCAGTGACTCGAGGGCTACCTACGAG. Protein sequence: CASSDSRATYE. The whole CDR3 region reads CASSDSRATYEQYF.

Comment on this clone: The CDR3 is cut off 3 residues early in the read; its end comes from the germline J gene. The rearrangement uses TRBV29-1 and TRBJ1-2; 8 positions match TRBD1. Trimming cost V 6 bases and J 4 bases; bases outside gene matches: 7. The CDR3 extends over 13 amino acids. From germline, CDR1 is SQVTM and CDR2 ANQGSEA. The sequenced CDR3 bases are TGCAGCGTGACAGGGGCAGAGGGCTATGGC. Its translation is CSVTGAEGYG. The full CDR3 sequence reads CSVTGAEGYGYTF.

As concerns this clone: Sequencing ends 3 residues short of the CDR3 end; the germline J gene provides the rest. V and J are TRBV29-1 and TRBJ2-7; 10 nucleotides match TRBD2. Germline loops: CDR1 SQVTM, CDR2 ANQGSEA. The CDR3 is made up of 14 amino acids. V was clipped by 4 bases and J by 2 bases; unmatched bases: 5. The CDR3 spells CSVGTSGHTYEQYF. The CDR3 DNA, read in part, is TGCAGCGTTGGGACTAGCGGCCATACCTACGAG.

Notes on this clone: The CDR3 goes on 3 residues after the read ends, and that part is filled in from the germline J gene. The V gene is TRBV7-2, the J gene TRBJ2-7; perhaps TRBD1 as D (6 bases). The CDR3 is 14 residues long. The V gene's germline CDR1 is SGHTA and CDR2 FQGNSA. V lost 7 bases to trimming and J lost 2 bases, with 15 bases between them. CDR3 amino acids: CASTLGAGAYEQYF. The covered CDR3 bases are TGTGCCAGCACCCTTGGTGCAGGGGCCTACGAG.

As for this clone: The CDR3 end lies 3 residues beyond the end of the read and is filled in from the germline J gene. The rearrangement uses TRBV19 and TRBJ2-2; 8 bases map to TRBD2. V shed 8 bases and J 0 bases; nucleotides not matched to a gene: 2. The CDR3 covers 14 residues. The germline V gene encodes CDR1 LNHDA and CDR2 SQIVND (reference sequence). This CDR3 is CASQRGSNTGELFF. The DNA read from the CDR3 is TGTGCCAGTCAGCGGGGGTCGAACACCGGGGAG.

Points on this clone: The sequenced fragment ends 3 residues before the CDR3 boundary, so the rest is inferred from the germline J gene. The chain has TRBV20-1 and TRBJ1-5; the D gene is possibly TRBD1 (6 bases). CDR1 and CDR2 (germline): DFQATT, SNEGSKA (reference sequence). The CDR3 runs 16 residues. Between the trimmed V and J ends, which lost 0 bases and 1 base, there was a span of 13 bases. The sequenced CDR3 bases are TGCAGTGCTAGAGAACAGGGTAGGAGCAGCAATCAGCCC. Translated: CSAREQGRSSNQP. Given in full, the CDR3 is CSAREQGRSSNQPQHF.

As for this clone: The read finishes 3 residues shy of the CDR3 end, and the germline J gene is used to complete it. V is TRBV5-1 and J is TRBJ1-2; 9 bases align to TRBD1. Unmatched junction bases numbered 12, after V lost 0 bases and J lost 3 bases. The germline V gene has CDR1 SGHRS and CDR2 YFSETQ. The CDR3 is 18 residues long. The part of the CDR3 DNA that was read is TGCGCCAGCAGCTTGGCCCCCGGGACAGGGTCGATCGACTATGGC. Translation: CASSLAPGTGSIDYG. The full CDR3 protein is CASSLAPGTGSIDYGYTF.

CDR3 DNA, as far as it was read: TGTGCCTGGAGTAGTTGGGGGCCGGAGGGC. As protein: CAWSSWGPEG. The complete CDR3 protein is CAWSSWGPEGYTF. The genes are TRBV30 and TRBJ1-2; perhaps TRBD1 as D (6 bases). The read is 3 residues too short to cover the CDR3 end, so that end is filled in from the germline J gene. Germline V lookup: CDR1 GTSNPN, CDR2 SVGIG (reference sequence). CDR3 length: 13 residues.